These 32 T cell receptor beta chains were sequenced from one sample in a study of blood T cell repertoires in COVID-19. Sequencing was performed with immunoSEQ multiplex PCR; in TCRdb, only in-frame clones are kept and a portion is missing. The sample has 120,000 or so clones, around 80% seen once; the top ten hold 1.9%. Material: peripheral blood. Source of these receptors: a man between 65 and 85 years old with acute or convalescent COVID-19.

In its sample, this clone was seen once. The rearrangement uses TRBV18 and TRBJ1-3, with 7 bases matching TRBD1. Germline lookup yields CDR1 KGHSH and CDR2 LQKENI. This CDR3 has 19 amino acids. The V and J ends lost 4 bases and 2 bases, in that order; junction bases with no gene match: 17. The DNA for the CDR3 is TGTGCCAGCTCACTAACTTCACAGACAGGGAGCGGCCCTGGAAACACCATATATTTT. Translation: CASSLTSQTGSGPGNTIYF.

V usage is TRBV7-2 and J usage is TRBJ1-2; TRBD1 matches 9 bases. The CDR3 length is 13 residues. Germline V lookup: CDR1 SGHTA, CDR2 FQGNSA. J lost 8 bases, V lost 5 bases, and 6 bases had no gene match. CDR3 DNA: TGTGCCAGCAGCCCCCGGACAGGGGACGGCTACACCTTC. It encodes CASSPRTGDGYTF.

The chain joins TRBV19 to TRBJ1-1, with TRBD1 as a possible D gene (5 bases). V lost 0 bases to trimming and J lost 2 bases, with 16 bases between them. The CDR3 contains 17 residues. Germline V lookup: CDR1 LNHDA, CDR2 SQIVND (reference sequence). CDR3 sequence (DNA): TGTGCCAGTAGTATAGAATGGCAGGGAGGAGAAAACACTGAAGCTTTCTTT. Its translation: CASSIEWQGGENTEAFF.

The CDR3 DNA sequence: TGTGCCAGCAGCCGACAGGGGTCAGTTAGCACTGAAGCTTTCTTT. Translating gives CASSRQGSVSTEAFF. The chain carries TRBV6-5 and TRBJ1-1, with 8 bases that match TRBD1. The CDR3 consists of 15 residues. V trimming: 6 bases; J trimming: 4 bases; junction bases outside the gene matches: 10. CDR1 MNHEY and CDR2 SVGAGI come from the germline V gene.

The V and J genes are TRBV24-1 and TRBJ2-1; 13 bases map to TRBD2. Germline V gene lookup returns CDR1 KGHDR and CDR2 SFDVKD. The CDR3 is 17 amino acids. V was pared by 4 bases and J by 0 bases, with 2 bases of the junction left unmatched. The CDR3 spells CATSEGLAGTSYNEQFF. In nucleotides, the CDR3 is TGTGCCACCAGTGAGGGACTAGCGGGGACCTCCTACAATGAGCAGTTCTTC.

This clone has just one count. This CDR3 is CATRDSRYGYTF. Here the CDR3 DNA reads TGTGCCACCCGGGACAGTCGCTATGGCTACACCTTC. The rearrangement joins TRBV6-4 to TRBJ1-2; 7 positions match TRBD1. CDR3 length: 12 residues. Looked up from germline, CDR1 is MRHNA and CDR2 is SNTAGT. The V segment lost 10 bases and the J segment 4 bases; nucleotides outside the gene matches: 6.

This rearrangement joins TRBV6-2 or TRBV6-3 to TRBJ1-5; the D gene is possibly TRBD1 (6 bases). The CDR3 contains 16 residues. Germline CDR1 MNHEY, CDR2 SVGEGT. V lost 7 bases and J 1 base, leaving 17 bases between the germline ends. This CDR3 is CASTPRRGASNQPQHF. The DNA for the CDR3 is TGTGCCAGCACCCCGAGGCGGGGGGCGAGCAATCAGCCCCAGCATTTT.

The chain is built from TRBV3-1 (or the pseudogene TRBV3-2) and TRBJ2-2; D gene unclear. V was cut by 1 base and J by 0 bases, with 12 bases left in between. This CDR3 has 17 residues. Germline loops: CDR1 LGHDT, CDR2 YNNKEL (reference sequence). The CDR3 protein is CASSQVRPPANTGELFF. For the CDR3, the DNA is TGTGCCAGCAGCCAAGTGAGGCCGCCAGCGAACACCGGGGAGCTGTTTTTT.

This chain joins TRBV27 and TRBJ1-6; D is undetermined. This CDR3 contains 14 residues. V was shortened by 8 bases and J by 7 bases, with 15 bases between the two germline ends. CDR1 is MNHEY, CDR2 SMNVEV, per germline (reference sequence). The CDR3 DNA reads TGTGCCAGCGGGAGGGAGAACTACAATTCACCCCTCCACTTT. Its translation is CASGRENYNSPLHF.

The J gene is TRBJ1-1, the V gene TRBV7-2; 8 nucleotides match TRBD1. V was pared by 2 bases and J by 5 bases, with 10 bases of the junction left unmatched. CDR3 size: 16 residues. Germline CDR1 and CDR2: SGHTA and FQGNSA. The DNA for the CDR3 is TGTGCCAGCAGCTTAAGGCCCGACAGGGGCCGAACTGAAGCTTTCTTT. It specifies CASSLRPDRGRTEAFF.

This chain uses TRBV5-1 with TRBJ1-2, with TRBD1 matching over 7 bases. The CDR3 consists of 15 residues. In germline, CDR1 is SGHRS, CDR2 YFSETQ. Trimming cost V 6 bases and J 7 bases; bases outside gene matches: 15. CDR3 nucleotide sequence: TGCGCCAGCACCCATGCCACAGGGGCGGCACGTGGCTACACCTTC. Translated, it gives CASTHATGAARGYTF.

This chain links TRBV6-5 with TRBJ1-6, with D hard to call. The germline CDR1 and CDR2 sequences are MNHEY and SVGAGI. Trimming stripped 10 bases from V and 7 bases from J, with 8 bases between. This CDR3 contains 11 residues. The CDR3 bases are TGTGCCACCCGAGGGAATTCACCCCTCCACTTT. As protein: CATRGNSPLHF.

This chain uses TRBV6-5 with TRBJ1-5, with D possibly being TRBD1 (6 bases). Trimming pared 1 base from V and 5 bases from J, leaving 9 bases between. The germline CDR1 and CDR2 sequences are MNHEY and SVGAGI. The CDR3 loop spans 14 amino acids. CDR3 DNA sequence: TGTGCCAGCAGTTACTTGGACAGAGATCAGCCCCAGCATTTT. Its translation: CASSYLDRDQPQHF.

V gene TRBV5-1 combines with J gene TRBJ1-1, with D possibly being TRBD1 (6 bases). Germline lookup yields CDR1 SGHRS and CDR2 YFSETQ. Trimming shortened V by 0 bases and J by 8 bases, and 11 bases separated the two germline ends. The CDR3 covers 13 residues. The DNA for the CDR3 is TGCGCCAGCAGCTTGGCTACAGGGTACGAAGCTTTCTTT. Its translation: CASSLATGYEAFF.

Only one count was recorded for this clone. The chain links TRBV11-2 to TRBJ2-3, with TRBD2 identical over 10 bases. J lost 1 base, V lost 4 bases, and 8 bases had no gene match. The CDR3 spans 17 residues. Germline V gene data show CDR1 as SGHAT and CDR2 as FQNNGV. This CDR3 is CASSSPAGLAGTDTQYF. In DNA form, the CDR3 reads TGTGCCAGCAGCTCACCGGCCGGACTAGCGGGCACAGATACGCAGTATTTT.

The chain has TRBV7-8 and TRBJ2-2; D might be TRBD2 (6 bases). In germline, CDR1 is SGHVS, CDR2 FQNEAQ. The CDR3 spans 15 residues. V lost 5 bases and J 7 bases, leaving 17 bases between the germline ends. CDR3 bases: TGTGCCAGCAGCCGAGGGACTTCCGGGGGCGGGGAGCTGTTTTTT. It encodes CASSRGTSGGGELFF.

The chain recombines TRBV2 with TRBJ2-5; 7 bases are a match to TRBD2. This CDR3 has 13 residues. The germline V gene has CDR1 SNHLY and CDR2 FYNNEI. Losses at the gene ends were 7 bases for V and 5 bases for J; bases not matched to a gene: 7. CDR3 amino acids: CASNRAGVETQYF. The CDR3 nucleotides are TGTGCCAGCAATCGGGCGGGGGTCGAGACCCAGTACTTC.

Of note for this clone: One end of the junction fails to match germline, which may point to a read error. The chain carries TRBV10-2 and TRBJ1-1; TRBD1 might be the D (6 bases). The length of the CDR3 is 14 residues. The V gene's germline CDR1 is WSHSY and CDR2 SAAADI. The CDR3 reads CASREYRDHTEAFF. The DNA of the CDR3 is TGCGCCAGCAGGGAGTACAGGGATCACACTGAAGCTTTCTTT.

This clone occurred once. The rearrangement links TRBV3-1 (or the pseudogene TRBV3-2) to TRBJ2-7; 10 positions match TRBD1. V lost 2 bases, J lost 5 bases, and 3 bases stayed unmatched. Germline lookup yields CDR1 LGHDT and CDR2 YNNKEL (reference sequence). The CDR3 sequence is 14 residues long. DNA for the CDR3: TGTGCCAGCAGCCAAAGGGACAGGGGCCACGAGCAGTACTTC. It yields the protein CASSQRDRGHEQYF.

The chain is built from TRBV30 and TRBJ2-1; 8 bases align to TRBD2. CDR3 length equals 16 residues. Per the germline V gene, CDR1 is GTSNPN and CDR2 is SVGIG (reference sequence). Germline trimming cut 0 bases from V and 7 bases from J; bases unmatched to any gene: 11. CDR3: CAWSVGQTSGGNEQFF. The CDR3 bases are TGTGCCTGGAGTGTAGGCCAAACTAGCGGAGGGAATGAGCAGTTCTTC. Together with reference TRBV30 and TRBJ2-1, the CDR3 gives the full variable domain: SQTIHQWPATLVQPVGSPLSLECTVEGTSNPNLYWYRQAAGRGLQLLFYSVGIGQISSEVPQNLSASRPQDRQFILSSKKLLLSDSGFYLCAWSVGQTSGGNEQFFGPGTRLTVL.

J is TRBJ2-1 and V is TRBV5-1; 11 positions agree with TRBD2. The junction had 9 bases not matched to a gene; V was cut back by 3 bases and J by 1 base. The germline V gene encodes CDR1 SGHRS and CDR2 YFSETQ. The CDR3 runs 18 residues. The CDR3 here is CASSSRLAGRSSYNEQFF. As DNA, the CDR3 is TGCGCCAGCAGCTCTAGACTAGCGGGGAGAAGTTCCTACAATGAGCAGTTCTTC.

The chain has TRBV27 and TRBJ1-6; 7 bases line up with TRBD1. Trimming at V came to 5 bases and at J to 9 bases, leaving 13 bases not matched to a gene. CDR3 length equals 16 residues. Germline loops: CDR1 MNHEY, CDR2 SMNVEV (reference sequence). The CDR3 DNA reads TGTGCCAGCAGTGCCACGGGACACAGGGGAGTTTCACCCCTCCACTTT. This codes for CASSATGHRGVSPLHF.

The V gene is TRBV11-2, the J gene TRBJ2-7, with D possibly being TRBD1 (6 bases). This CDR3 is built from 14 residues. The germline gives CDR1 SGHAT, CDR2 FQNNGV. The V end was cut by 2 bases, the J end by 3 bases, with 11 bases between. CDR3 protein: CASSLTGKVYEQYF. CDR3 nucleotide sequence: TGTGCCAGCAGCTTAACAGGGAAAGTCTACGAGCAGTACTTC. The full variable domain, its missing parts supplied by reference TRBV11-2 and TRBJ2-7, is EAGVAQSPRYKIIEKRQSVAFWCNPISGHATLYWYQQILGQGPKLLIQFQNNGVVDDSQLPKDRFSAERLKGVDSTLKIQPAKLEDSAVYLCASSLTGKVYEQYFGPGTRLTVT.

The chain has TRBV5-1 and TRBJ2-7, with 8 bases matching TRBD2. The CDR3 is 15 residues long. V shed 1 base and J 3 bases; nucleotides not matched to a gene: 6. Germline CDR1 and CDR2: SGHRS and YFSETQ. The CDR3 spells CASSLSSGAYYEQYF. The CDR3 DNA reads TGCGCCAGCAGCTTGAGTAGCGGGGCCTACTACGAGCAGTACTTC.

The chain joins TRBV3-1 (or the pseudogene TRBV3-2) to TRBJ1-2; D is unresolved. V was trimmed by 1 base and J by 2 bases, leaving 5 bases between them. This CDR3 comprises 13 residues. Germline loops: CDR1 LGHDT, CDR2 YNNKEL (reference sequence). CDR3 amino acids: CASSQVQNYGYTF. DNA of the CDR3: TGTGCCAGCAGCCAAGTGCAGAACTATGGCTACACCTTC.

The chain is built from TRBV19 and TRBJ1-2; 9 nucleotides match TRBD1. Trimming removed 6 bases from V and 4 bases from J; junction bases left unmatched: 9. The CDR3 extends over 15 amino acids. Germline V gene lookup returns CDR1 LNHDA and CDR2 SQIVND (reference sequence). The CDR3 DNA sequence: TGTGCCAGTAGCGCTCCGGGACAGGGAGTCTATGGCTACACCTTC. This gives the protein CASSAPGQGVYGYTF.

The table lists this clone with a count of one. The chain employs TRBV6-4 and TRBJ1-5; no reliable D call. V dropped 6 bases and J dropped 0 bases, with 9 bases sitting between them. Germline assignment: CDR1 MRHNA and CDR2 SNTAGT. This CDR3 spans 14 amino acids. Here the CDR3 DNA reads TGTGCCAGCAGCCCCGAGTATAGCAATCAGCCCCAGCATTTT. It yields the protein CASSPEYSNQPQHF.

Turning to this clone: Additional DNA sequences in this sample encode the identical CDR3. CDR3 protein: CASSYSGGNNQPQHF. The DNA for the CDR3 is TGTGCCAGCAGTTACTCCGGAGGAAACAATCAGCCCCAGCATTTT. The genes are TRBV6-5 and TRBJ1-5; D remains ambiguous. This CDR3 spans 15 amino acids. Germline V gene data show CDR1 as MNHEY and CDR2 as SVGAGI. Trimming cost V 0 bases and J 3 bases, with 9 bases left between them.

The V call is TRBV2, the J call TRBJ1-2; a weak D match, TRBD1 (6 bases). The CDR3 is 15 amino acids. Between the trimmed V and J ends, which lost 7 bases and 0 bases, there was a span of 15 bases. Per the germline V gene, CDR1 is SNHLY and CDR2 is FYNNEI. CDR3 loop: CASNRNRASNYGYTF. The CDR3 DNA reads as TGTGCCAGCAACCGAAACAGGGCCTCTAACTATGGCTACACCTTC. Variable domain in full (rest from reference TRBV2 and TRBJ1-2): EPEVTQTPSHQVTQMGQEVILRCVPISNHLYFYWYRQILGQKVEFLVSFYNNEISEKSEIFDDQFSVERPDGSNFTLKIRSTKLEDSAMYFCASNRNRASNYGYTFGSGTRLTVV.

This chain joins TRBV5-1 and TRBJ2-2; TRBD2 might be the D (5 bases). V was pared by 3 bases and J by 0 bases, with 6 bases between. The CDR3 runs 14 residues. Germline V gene data show CDR1 as SGHRS and CDR2 as YFSETQ. For the CDR3, the DNA is TGCGCCAGCAGCTGGAGGCCGAACACCGGGGAGCTGTTTTTT. Translated, it gives CASSWRPNTGELFF.

The chain couples TRBV5-1 to TRBJ2-3; a weak D match, TRBD2 (5 bases). Germline CDR1 and CDR2: SGHRS and YFSETQ. This CDR3 is 15 amino acids long. V shed 0 bases and J shed 4 bases, with 12 bases lying between them. The CDR3 region has the DNA TGCGCCAGCAGCTTGGTAGCGCTATACGCAGATACGCAGTATTTT. Translating gives CASSLVALYADTQYF.

J is TRBJ1-5 and V is TRBV6-1, with 9 bases that match TRBD1. The germline V gene has CDR1 MNHNS and CDR2 SASEGT. This CDR3 region has 16 residues. Trimming at V came to 4 bases and at J to 3 bases, leaving 7 bases not matched to a gene. The DNA of the CDR3 is TGTGCCAGCAGTGCATACGGACAGGGGACCAATCAGCCCCAGCATTTT. The encoded protein is CASSAYGQGTNQPQHF.